These 25 T cell receptor beta chains share one sample of origin, sequenced in a study of radiotherapy plus CTLA-4 blockade in lung cancer. Data came from immunoSEQ multiplex PCR; TCRdb stores just in-frame clones and leaves some out. This table has 30,000 to 35,000 clones, around 80% appearing once. Sequencing was performed on peripheral blood, taken from a patient treated with radiotherapy plus ipilimumab. These receptors all come from a human donor with non-small cell lung cancer who had stable disease on radiotherapy plus ipilimumab.

The chain couples TRBV15 to TRBJ2-5; TRBD1 might be the D (5 bases). Deletions cut 0 bases from V and 4 bases from J, with 15 bases between. This CDR3 comprises 16 residues. Germline assignment: CDR1 LNHNV and CDR2 YYDKDF (reference sequence). The CDR3 region has the DNA TGTGCCACCAGCAGAGAGGGGCCCCGGTGGGGAGAGACCCAGTACTTC. Translated, it gives CATSREGPRWGETQYF.

This clone was counted between two and nine times. This chain connects TRBV5-6 to TRBJ1-3; maybe TRBD1 (6 bases). There are 16 residues in the CDR3. The V end lost 1 base, the J end lost 2 bases, and 13 bases lay between the germline ends. Germline CDR1 is SGHDT and CDR2 is YYEEEE. As DNA, the CDR3 is TGTGCCAGCAGCTTGCGGTACAGGGTTGCTGGAAACACCATATATTTT. This translates into CASSLRYRVAGNTIYF.

CDR3 amino acids: CASSLLGGTGNQPQHF. CDR3 in DNA: TGTGCCAGCAGTTTATTAGGAGGGACGGGTAATCAGCCCCAGCATTTT. The chain couples TRBV27 to TRBJ1-5; perhaps TRBD1 as D (5 bases). There are 16 residues in the CDR3. CDR1 MNHEY and CDR2 SMNVEV come from the germline V gene (reference sequence). With 1 base removed from V and 4 bases from J, the gap between germline ends came to 14 bases.

The CDR3 spells CASSETGQGSYGYTF. CDR3 DNA: TGTGCCAGCAGTGAAACTGGACAGGGAAGCTATGGCTACACCTTC. The chain combines TRBV2 with TRBJ1-2; 8 bases are shared with TRBD1. Germline CDR1 SNHLY, CDR2 FYNNEI. Unmatched junction bases numbered 6, after V lost 2 bases and J lost 4 bases. CDR3 size: 15 residues. The full variable domain, in which reference TRBV2 and TRBJ1-2 provide the parts outside the CDR3, is EPEVTQTPSHQVTQMGQEVILRCVPISNHLYFYWYRQILGQKVEFLVSFYNNEISEKSEIFDDQFSVERPDGSNFTLKIRSTKLEDSAMYFCASSETGQGSYGYTFGSGTRLTVV.

V is TRBV6-5 and J is TRBJ1-6; possible D gene TRBD1, 5 bases. The ends were cut back, 8 bases at V and 6 bases at J, with 14 bases in the middle. The germline gives CDR1 MNHEY, CDR2 SVGAGI. CDR3 length: 14 residues. CDR3 sequence reads: CASGVGGGNSPLHF. The DNA for the CDR3 is TGTGCCAGCGGGGTGGGGGGTGGTAATTCACCCCTCCACTTT.

This clone was seen only once. The V call is TRBV6-5, the J call TRBJ2-5; 10 bases agree with TRBD2. The CDR3 runs 15 residues. Germline V gene lookup returns CDR1 MNHEY and CDR2 SVGAGI. The junction had 9 bases not matched to a gene; V was cut back by 6 bases and J by 5 bases. The CDR3 DNA is TGTGCCAGCAGGCGGACTAGCGGTCGACGGGAGACCCAGTACTTC. It codes for CASRRTSGRRETQYF.

The V and J genes are TRBV4-3 and TRBJ2-1; 11 bases fit TRBD2. The CDR3 consists of 19 residues. The germline CDR1 and CDR2 sequences are LGHNA and YSLEER. V was clipped by 1 base and J by 6 bases; unmatched bases: 14. CDR3 bases: TGCGCCAGCAGCCAAGCGACTACTAGCGGGGGTGCTCGGGCCAATGAGCAGTTCTTC. The encoded protein is CASSQATTSGGARANEQFF.

This rearrangement joins TRBV11-2 to TRBJ2-2; TRBD1 is a possible D gene (6 bases). The germline CDR1 and CDR2 sequences are SGHAT and FQNNGV. The CDR3 is made up of 16 amino acids. V shed 5 bases and J shed 0 bases, with 13 bases lying between them. CDR3 in amino acids: CASSAPRGSNTGELFF. CDR3 nucleotides: TGTGCCAGCAGCGCCCCGAGGGGGTCGAACACCGGGGAGCTGTTTTTT.

The chain joins TRBV9 to TRBJ2-3; 14 bases map to TRBD2. In germline, CDR1 is SGDLS, CDR2 YYNGEE. J was trimmed by 5 bases and V by 3 bases; bases with no gene match: 8. The CDR3 runs to 17 residues. The CDR3: CASSAGLAGARVDTQYF. The DNA for the CDR3 is TGTGCCAGCAGCGCGGGACTAGCGGGGGCGAGAGTAGATACGCAGTATTTT.

This rearrangement joins TRBV6-6 to TRBJ2-7; tentatively, D is TRBD1 (6 bases). This CDR3 is built from 10 residues. Germline values: CDR1 MNHNY, CDR2 SVGAGI (reference sequence). The CDR3 region is CASRGAELKV. The CDR3 coding sequence is TGTGCCAGCAGGGGGGCAGAGCTCAAGGTC.

The rearrangement links TRBV10-3 to TRBJ2-3, with 13 bases that match TRBD2. In germline, CDR1 is ENHRY, CDR2 SYGVKD. V lost 7 bases to trimming and J lost 5 bases; unmatched junction nucleotides: 6. CDR3 size: 15 residues. This chain's CDR3 is CAITRTSGGKDTQYF. CDR3 bases: TGTGCCATCACTAGGACTAGCGGGGGAAAAGATACGCAGTATTTT.

This clone has just one count. The chain carries TRBV7-2 and TRBJ2-3; TRBD1 aligns across 7 bases. CDR1 is SGHTA, CDR2 FQGNSA, per germline. V shed 6 bases, J shed 6 bases, and the junction held 3 bases outside the gene matches. This CDR3 has 12 amino acids. In DNA, the CDR3 is TGTGCCAGCAGTTCACAGGGGGATACGCAGTATTTT. Its translation is CASSSQGDTQYF.

The table lists this clone with a count of one. The chain recombines TRBV9 with TRBJ1-1; D might be TRBD1 (6 bases). This CDR3 has 16 amino acids. Germline V gene lookup returns CDR1 SGDLS and CDR2 YYNGEE. Trimming shortened V by 0 bases and J by 4 bases, and 16 bases separated the two germline ends. The CDR3 nucleotides are TGTGCCAGCAGCGTAGGAGGCAGGCGAGGGGGCACTGAAGCTTTCTTT. This encodes CASSVGGRRGGTEAFF.

This sequence joins TRBV19 and TRBJ1-6, with D maybe TRBD1 (5 bases). Trimming pared 4 bases from V and 6 bases from J, leaving 13 bases between. From germline, CDR1 is LNHDA and CDR2 SQIVND (reference sequence). The CDR3 is 15 residues long. As DNA, the CDR3 is TGTGCCAGTAGTAGCCAGGGTCTTGGTAATTCACCCCTCCACTTT. As protein: CASSSQGLGNSPLHF.

The rearrangement joins TRBV5-1 to TRBJ2-3; unclear D gene. This CDR3 is 14 amino acids long. The ends were cut back, 2 bases at V and 3 bases at J, with 10 bases in the middle. Looked up from germline, CDR1 is SGHRS and CDR2 is YFSETQ. The chain's CDR3 is CASSFFMGTDTQYF. For the CDR3, the DNA is TGCGCCAGCAGCTTTTTTATGGGTACAGATACGCAGTATTTT.

The chain joins TRBV6-5 to TRBJ1-2, with 8 bases that match TRBD1. Germline CDR1 is MNHEY and CDR2 is SVGAGI. The CDR3 consists of 16 residues. The junction had 10 bases not matched to a gene; V was cut back by 0 bases and J by 7 bases. This CDR3 reads CASSYSFGQGLAGYTF. The CDR3 DNA sequence: TGTGCCAGCAGTTACTCCTTTGGACAGGGTTTAGCTGGCTACACCTTC.

This clone came up a few times. V and J are TRBV5-1 and TRBJ2-5; 9 nucleotides align to TRBD2. With 1 base clipped from V and 2 bases from J, the junction kept 12 bases outside the gene matches. CDR3 length equals 18 residues. Germline V gene data show CDR1 as SGHRS and CDR2 as YFSETQ. As DNA, the CDR3 is TGCGCCAGCAGCTTGAGTGGGGGTAGCGGGGGCCGACAAGAGACCCAGTACTTC. Translated, it gives CASSLSGGSGGRQETQYF.

The V gene is TRBV11-2, the J gene TRBJ1-1; perhaps TRBD1 as D (5 bases). Trimming stripped 5 bases from V and 0 bases from J, with 13 bases between. The CDR3 is 15 residues long. Germline CDR1 is SGHAT and CDR2 is FQNNGV. The CDR3 reads CASSLIGGMNTEAFF. The CDR3, as DNA: TGTGCCAGCAGCCTCATCGGGGGAATGAACACTGAAGCTTTCTTT. Looking up the rest from reference TRBV11-2 and TRBJ1-1 gives the full variable domain: EAGVAQSPRYKIIEKRQSVAFWCNPISGHATLYWYQQILGQGPKLLIQFQNNGVVDDSQLPKDRFSAERLKGVDSTLKIQPAKLEDSAVYLCASSLIGGMNTEAFFGQGTRLTVV.

This chain uses TRBV15 with TRBJ2-3; 8 bases are a match to TRBD1. Germline CDR1 is LNHNV and CDR2 is YYDKDF (reference sequence). J was trimmed by 1 base and V by 3 bases; bases with no gene match: 9. The CDR3 spans 17 residues. The CDR3 nucleotides are TGTGCCACCAGCAGGACCGGGACAGGTCGTGGCACAGATACGCAGTATTTT. Translation: CATSRTGTGRGTDTQYF.

The rearrangement links TRBV9 to TRBJ1-3; possibly TRBD1 for D (6 bases). The CDR3 length is 15 residues. The ends were cut back, 4 bases at V and 2 bases at J, with 13 bases in the middle. The V gene's germline CDR1 is SGDLS and CDR2 YYNGEE. CDR3 nucleotide sequence: TGTGCCAGCAGCTTACAGGGAAGTGCTGGAAACACCATATATTTT. Protein product: CASSLQGSAGNTIYF. Full variable domain (outside the CDR3, taken from reference TRBV9 and TRBJ1-3): DSGVTQTPKHLITATGQRVTLRCSPRSGDLSVYWYQQSLDQGLQFLIQYYNGEERAKGNILERFSAQQFPDLHSELNLSSLELGDSALYFCASSLQGSAGNTIYFGEGSWLTVV.

The J gene is TRBJ2-1, the V gene TRBV5-1, with a possible D match to TRBD1 (5 bases). Trimming took 4 bases from V and 0 from J, leaving 11 bases between them. Germline CDR1 SGHRS, CDR2 YFSETQ. This CDR3 comprises 15 residues. CDR3: CASSVDTSSYNEQFF. The CDR3 DNA is TGCGCCAGCAGCGTGGACACGAGCTCCTACAATGAGCAGTTCTTC.

The chain carries TRBV6-5 and TRBJ1-2; TRBD1 agrees at 7 bases. CDR3 length: 14 residues. Germline loops: CDR1 MNHEY, CDR2 SVGAGI. V shed 6 bases, J shed 4 bases, and the junction held 8 bases outside the gene matches. This CDR3 is CASSSGQFFYGYTF. The DNA for the CDR3 is TGTGCCAGCAGCTCGGGACAGTTTTTCTATGGCTACACCTTC.

The chain carries TRBV6-6 and TRBJ1-1; maybe TRBD1 (5 bases). V was pared by 1 base and J by 3 bases, with 9 bases between. The CDR3 consists of 14 residues. CDR1 and CDR2 from the germline V gene are MNHNY and SVGAGI (reference sequence). In DNA, the CDR3 is TGTGCCAGCAGTTACTATGGGGGGGACACTGAAGCTTTCTTT. It yields the protein CASSYYGGDTEAFF.

The V call is TRBV7-2, the J call TRBJ2-7; 11 bases are a match to TRBD1. Germline values: CDR1 SGHTA, CDR2 FQGNSA. V was clipped by 5 bases and J by 2 bases; unmatched bases: 5. The CDR3 is 15 residues long. CDR3 nucleotide sequence: TGTGCCAGCAGCACGGGGACAGGGGGTACCTACGAGCAGTACTTC. Translation gives CASSTGTGGTYEQYF.

V usage is TRBV28 and J usage is TRBJ2-5, with no clear D. CDR1 is MDHEN and CDR2 is SYDVKM in the germline V gene. The CDR3 spans 10 residues. V lost 6 bases to trimming and J lost 5 bases, with 4 bases between them. DNA for the CDR3: TGTGCCAGCAGCGAGGAGACCCAGTACTTC. Its translation: CASSEETQYF.